The 7 T cell receptor beta chains listed next were all sequenced from one sample in a study of cytomegalovirus exposure and HLA in healthy donors. PCR was performed using 60 Vbeta and 13 Jbeta primers. Libraries were prepared by immunoSEQ multiplex PCR; TCRdb keeps only in-frame clonotypes and omits some of them. Of approximately 150,000 clones in the sample, more than 70% are singletons; the top ten hold 0.75% to 0.95%. The sequencing sample was made of PBMCs. The receptor set was obtained from a woman in her fifties or sixties in good health and CMV-seronegative.

This rearrangement joins TRBV6-1 to TRBJ2-1; the D is unclear. Trimming took 5 bases from V and 5 from J, leaving 7 bases between them. The CDR3 length is 12 residues. The germline CDR1 and CDR2 sequences are MNHNS and SASEGT. In nucleotides, the CDR3 is TGTGCCAGCAGTCCCAGGAACAATGAGCAGTTCTTC. It translates to CASSPRNNEQFF.

This chain links TRBV28 with TRBJ1-2, with D possibly matching TRBD1 (6 bases). The V end lost 5 bases, the J end lost 4 bases, and 14 bases lay between the germline ends. There are 14 residues in the CDR3. CDR1 and CDR2 from the germline V gene are MDHEN and SYDVKM. The CDR3, as DNA: TGTGCCAGCAGTGAAACAGGGTTAGGCTATGGCTACACCTTC. It translates to CASSETGLGYGYTF.

The chain employs TRBV6-1 and TRBJ1-2; D may be TRBD1 (5 bases). The CDR3 contains 17 residues. V shed 4 bases and J shed 0 bases, with 18 bases lying between them. Germline CDR1 reads MNHNS; CDR2 reads SASEGT. The CDR3 DNA sequence: TGTGCCAGCAGTGGGGTGCGGGGGGTCGGAGCTAACTATGGCTACACCTTC. As protein: CASSGVRGVGANYGYTF.

The rearrangement joins TRBV27 to TRBJ1-1, with 7 bases identical to TRBD1. The CDR3 is made up of 15 amino acids. Trimming removed 5 bases from V and 0 bases from J; junction bases left unmatched: 6. CDR1 is MNHEY and CDR2 is SMNVEV in the germline V gene (reference sequence). The CDR3 DNA reads TGTGCCAGCAGTCTCACCGGGACAGTGAACACTGAAGCTTTCTTT. Translated: CASSLTGTVNTEAFF.

The chain uses TRBV10-3 and TRBJ2-7, with D possibly matching TRBD1 (6 bases). The germline V gene encodes CDR1 ENHRY and CDR2 SYGVKD. V was pared by 3 bases and J by 5 bases, with 14 bases between. The CDR3 extends over 14 amino acids. CDR3 residues: CAISDRGVEHEQYF. The CDR3 DNA reads TGTGCCATCAGTGACAGGGGCGTAGAACACGAGCAGTACTTC.

The gene calls are TRBV5-6 and TRBJ2-2; 10 bases line up with TRBD2. Germline V lookup: CDR1 SGHDT, CDR2 YYEEEE. The trim removed 4 bases at V and 5 bases at J, leaving 8 bases unmatched. This CDR3 has 16 residues. DNA of the CDR3: TGTGCCAGCAGCCCTTTAGCGGGAGGAAGAACCGGGGAGCTGTTTTTT. This sequence encodes CASSPLAGGRTGELFF.

This rearrangement joins TRBV4-1 to TRBJ1-2; 7 bases fit TRBD1. CDR1 is MGHRA and CDR2 is YSYEKL in the germline V gene. The CDR3 totals 15 residues. Germline trimming cut 4 bases from V and 8 bases from J; bases unmatched to any gene: 13. The CDR3 nucleotides are TGCGCCAGCAGCCGCCCGGGACAGACGAGCTCCGGCTACACCTTC. It encodes CASSRPGQTSSGYTF.